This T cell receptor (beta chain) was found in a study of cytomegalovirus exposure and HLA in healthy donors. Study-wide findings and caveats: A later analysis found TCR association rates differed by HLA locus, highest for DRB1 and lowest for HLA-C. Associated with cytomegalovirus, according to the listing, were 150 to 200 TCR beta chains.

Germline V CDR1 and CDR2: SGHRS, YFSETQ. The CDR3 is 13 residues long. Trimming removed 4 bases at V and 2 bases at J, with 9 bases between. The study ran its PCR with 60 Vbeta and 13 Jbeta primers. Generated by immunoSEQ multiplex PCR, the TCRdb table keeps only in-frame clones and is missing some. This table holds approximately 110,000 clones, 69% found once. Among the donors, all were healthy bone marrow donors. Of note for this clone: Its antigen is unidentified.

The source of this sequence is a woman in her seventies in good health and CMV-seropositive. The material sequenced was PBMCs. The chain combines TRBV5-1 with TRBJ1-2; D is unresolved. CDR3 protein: CASSPAVNYGYTF. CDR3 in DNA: TGCGCCAGCAGCCCCGCAGTGAACTATGGCTACACCTTC.